This T cell receptor beta chain was documented in a study of T-cell memory formation after mild COVID-19. Study-wide results and limits: Those CD4+ clones that contracted were mainly in CM and EM (CD8+ ones in EMRA). The appearance of some responding clones in pre-infection memory suggested that cross-reactive memory joined. Clones contracting across day 15 to 85 had a balanced CD4/CD8 profile; later expanding clones leaned CD4+.

On this clonotype: Its antigen is still unknown.

Each CDR3 protein gets one entry after TCRdb re-called the 5' RACE reads with MiXCR. The repertoire includes hundreds of thousands of distinct CDR3 sequences, about a fifth of them detected once, and under 8.5% sits in the top ten. V lost 3 bases and J lost 1, with 9 bases in between. The CDR3 extends over 13 amino acids. Germline CDR1 is DFQATT and CDR2 is SNEGSKA (reference sequence). What was sequenced was PBMCs or a T cell subset sorted from them (not recorded which). This TCR was recovered from an adult woman who had mild COVID-19 (a few samples of this study predate the infection). Cell type and time point are not known. The chain is built from TRBV20-1 and TRBJ2-5, with D perhaps TRBD1 (5 bases). CDR3 nucleotide sequence: TGCAGTGCTAGGGGGCGGCTCCAAGAGACCCAGTACTTC. Encoded protein: CSARGRLQETQYF.